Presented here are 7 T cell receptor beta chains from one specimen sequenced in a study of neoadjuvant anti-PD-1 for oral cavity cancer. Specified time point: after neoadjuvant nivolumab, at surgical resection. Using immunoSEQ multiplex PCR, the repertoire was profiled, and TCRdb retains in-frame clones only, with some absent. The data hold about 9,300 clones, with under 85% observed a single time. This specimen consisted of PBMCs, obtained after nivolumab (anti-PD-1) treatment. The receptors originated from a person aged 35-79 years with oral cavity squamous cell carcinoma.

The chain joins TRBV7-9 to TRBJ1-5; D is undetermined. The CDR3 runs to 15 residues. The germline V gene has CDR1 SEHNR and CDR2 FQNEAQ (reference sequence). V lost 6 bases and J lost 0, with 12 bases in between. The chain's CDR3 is CASSLGHLSNQPQHF. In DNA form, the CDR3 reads TGTGCCAGCAGTCTGGGCCACCTTAGCAATCAGCCCCAGCATTTT.

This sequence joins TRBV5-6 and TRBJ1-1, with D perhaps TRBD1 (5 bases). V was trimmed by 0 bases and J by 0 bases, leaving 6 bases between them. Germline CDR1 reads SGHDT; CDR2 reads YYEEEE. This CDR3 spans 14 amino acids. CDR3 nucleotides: TGTGCCAGCAGCTTGGGACAGATGAACACTGAAGCTTTCTTT. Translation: CASSLGQMNTEAFF.

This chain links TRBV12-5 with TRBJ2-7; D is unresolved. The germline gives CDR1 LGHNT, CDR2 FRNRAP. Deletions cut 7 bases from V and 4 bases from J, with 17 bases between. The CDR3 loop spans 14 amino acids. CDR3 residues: CASVRADKQYEQYF. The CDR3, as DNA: TGTGCTAGTGTTAGGGCAGACAAACAATACGAGCAGTACTTC.

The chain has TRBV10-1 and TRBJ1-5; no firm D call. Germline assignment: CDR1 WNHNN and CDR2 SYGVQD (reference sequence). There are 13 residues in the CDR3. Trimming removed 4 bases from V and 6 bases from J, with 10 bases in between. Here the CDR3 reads CASSGKGRQPQHF. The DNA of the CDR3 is TGCGCCAGCAGTGGTAAAGGGCGTCAGCCCCAGCATTTT.

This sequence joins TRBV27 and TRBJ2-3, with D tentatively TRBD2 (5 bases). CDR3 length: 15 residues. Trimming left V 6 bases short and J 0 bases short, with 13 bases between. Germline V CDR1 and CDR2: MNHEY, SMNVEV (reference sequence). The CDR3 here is CASRGARRSTDTQYF. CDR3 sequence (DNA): TGTGCCAGCAGAGGAGCGCGGAGGAGCACAGATACGCAGTATTTT.

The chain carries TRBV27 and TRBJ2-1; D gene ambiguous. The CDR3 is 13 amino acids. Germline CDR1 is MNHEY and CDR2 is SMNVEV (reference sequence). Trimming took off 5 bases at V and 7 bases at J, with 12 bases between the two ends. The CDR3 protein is CASSRPQKNEQFF. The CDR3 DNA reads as TGTGCCAGCAGTCGGCCTCAGAAAAATGAGCAGTTCTTC.

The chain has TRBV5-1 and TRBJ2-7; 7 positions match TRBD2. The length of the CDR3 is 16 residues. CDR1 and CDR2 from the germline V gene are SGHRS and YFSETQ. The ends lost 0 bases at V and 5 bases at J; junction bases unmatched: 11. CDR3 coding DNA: TGCGCCAGCAGCTTGGTGAAGGGGCGGGAGTACCACGAGCAGTACTTC. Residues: CASSLVKGREYHEQYF.